This is a list of T cell receptor beta chains from one sample in a study of control samples from healthy donors and cancer patients. TCRdb's copy holds only in-frame clones and misses some; the assay was immunoSEQ multiplex PCR. The repertoire has roughly 160,000 clones, roughly 95% of them found once; the top ten carry just over 1%. Sequenced: blood. These receptor sequences come from a woman aged 25 to 45 in good health. CDR3s leave out the opening cysteine and the closing phenylalanine or tryptophan. The listing skips clone size in some rows; elsewhere it reads once, few, many or a size class.

clone_size j_call v_call cdr3_aa
NA TRBJ2-1 TRBV5-1 ASSKSTGLYNEQF
NA TRBJ1-1 TRBV21-1 ASSKRQSARASGLNTEAF
NA TRBJ2-1 TRBV5-1 ASSLLGQGLSYNEQF
NA TRBJ2-7 TRBV11-2 ASTDPVPPYEQY
NA TRBJ1-1 TRBV5-4 ASSPHRVGGNTEAF
once TRBJ2-1 TRBV5-4 ASSLYSGGLNEQF
NA TRBJ2-2 TRBV7-3 ASSLGLAGSGELF
NA TRBJ1-2 TRBV11-2 ATFPWRDSIYGYT
NA TRBJ1-3 TRBV6-6 ASSYSGNTIY
once TRBJ1-2 TRBV6-5 ASSLAGNYGYT
NA TRBJ2-1 TRBV10-3 AISEYDRGPLFEQF
NA TRBJ1-5 TRBV19 ASSMGQLPGEPQH
NA TRBJ2-3 TRBV19 ASSQGPRGTDTQY
NA TRBJ1-1 TRBV12-3/TRBV12-4 ASKDRRNTEAF
NA TRBJ1-1 TRBV6-1 ASSGGTGFKGPLNTEAF
NA TRBJ2-5 TRBV4-1 ASSQGTITRETQY